The 10 T cell receptor beta chains reported below all come from one sample, sequenced in a study of T cell repertoires in cytomegalovirus infection. TCRdb ran MiXCR on the reads and lists one entry per CDR3 protein. The data contain approximately 750,000 distinct CDR3 sequences, roughly 35% of them seen just once; the ten biggest clones take up 2.5% to 3.5%. Sequenced material: PBMCs. Source of these receptors: a human donor in good health (CMV status not recorded). Some clones in this sample may be carry-over from other donors' samples.

Only a few counts were recorded for this clonotype. The chain has TRBV28 and TRBJ2-5, with D unclear. V lost 2 bases, J lost 3 bases, and 7 bases lay in between. The CDR3 consists of 13 residues. The germline CDR1 and CDR2 sequences are MDHEN and SYDVKM. The CDR3 here is CASSLIVKETQYF. CDR3 nucleotide sequence: TGTGCCAGCAGTTTAATAGTGAAAGAGACCCAGTACTTC.

This clonotype has more than one count but fewer than ten. This chain uses TRBV7-2 with TRBJ2-7; D call uncertain. Trimming pared 0 bases from V and 0 bases from J, leaving 3 bases between. This CDR3 comprises 13 residues. Germline V gene sequence: CDR1 SGHTA, CDR2 FQGNSA. CDR3 nucleotide sequence: TGTGCCAGCAGCTTAGCCCACTCCTACGAGCAGTACTTC. Residues: CASSLAHSYEQYF.

This clonotype was counted a few times. The chain combines TRBV11-2 with TRBJ1-2; 7 nucleotides line up with TRBD1. Germline V gene data show CDR1 as SGHAT and CDR2 as FQNNGV. V lost 3 bases to trimming and J lost 8 bases; unmatched junction nucleotides: 18. There are 17 residues in the CDR3. The CDR3 DNA reads as TGTGCCAGCAGCTTGGTGGACAGGCGCGTAGGGCCTTCCGGCTACACCTTC. This encodes CASSLVDRRVGPSGYTF.

A word on this clonotype: The junction departs from germline at one end; a sequencing error may be responsible. The V call is TRBV7-1, the J call TRBJ2-3; TRBD2 aligns across 13 bases. TRBV7-1 is given ORF status, its function remaining uncertain. The CDR3 consists of 16 residues. The CDR3, as DNA: TGTGCCAGCAGACGCCGACTAGCGGGGGGAGAAGATACGCAGTCTTTT. Residues: CASRRRLAGGEDTQSF.

The chain links TRBV4-1 to TRBJ1-2; unclear D gene. The CDR3 runs to 15 residues. V lost 1 base, J lost 4 bases, and 13 bases lay in between. Germline V gene lookup returns CDR1 MGHRA and CDR2 YSYEKL. The CDR3 loop is CASSQVWGSGYGYTF. The CDR3 DNA reads as TGCGCCAGCAGCCAAGTCTGGGGTTCAGGCTATGGCTACACCTTC.

The sample holds a few counts of this clonotype. The V and J genes are TRBV6-2 or TRBV6-3 and TRBJ1-2; D unresolved. This CDR3 is built from 14 residues. Trimming removed 5 bases from V and 4 bases from J, with 14 bases in between. Germline V gene data show CDR1 as MNHEY and CDR2 as SVGEGT. The DNA for the CDR3 is TGTGCCAGCAGTGACACGTGGCGGATCTATGGCTACACCTTC. It yields the protein CASSDTWRIYGYTF.

A word on this clonotype: This is likely a read error, given that the CDR3 carries no conserved phenylalanine or tryptophan at its end. The V call is TRBV16, the J call TRBJ2-7; 9 bases are a match to TRBD2. The V segment lost 3 bases and the J segment 3 bases; nucleotides outside the gene matches: 6. The CDR3 extends over 15 amino acids. Germline-derived CDR1 and CDR2 are KGHSY and FQNENV. The CDR3 region has the DNA TGTGCCAGCAGCCACAGTAGCGGGAGATACTACGAGCAGTACATC. This sequence encodes CASSHSSGRYYEQYI.

This clonotype showed up many times. This chain uses TRBV7-2 with TRBJ1-6; TRBD1 is a possible D gene (5 bases). The ends were cut back, 6 bases at V and 10 bases at J, with 16 bases in the middle. The CDR3 runs 14 residues. Germline CDR1 reads SGHTA; CDR2 reads FQGNSA. The CDR3 spells CASRAPGGSSPLHF. The CDR3 DNA reads as TGTGCCAGCAGGGCTCCCGGGGGTAGCTCACCCCTCCACTTT. The whole variable domain, filled in from reference TRBV7-2 and TRBJ1-6, reads GAGVSQSPSNKVTEKGKDVELRCDPISGHTALYWYRQSLGQGLEFLIYFQGNSAPDKSGLPSDRFSAERTGGSVSTLTIQRTQQEDSAVYLCASRAPGGSSPLHFGNGTRLTVT.

This clonotype was seen a handful of times. The chain couples TRBV6-7 to TRBJ2-5; 7 bases line up with TRBD1. TRBV6-7 is reported as an ORF; its role is uncertain. Trimming at V came to 9 bases and at J to 7 bases, leaving 11 bases not matched to a gene. There are 13 residues in the CDR3. In nucleotides, the CDR3 is TGTGCCAGGACGGGACAGCAGAGAGGGACCCAGTACTTC. This codes for CARTGQQRGTQYF.

The rearrangement joins TRBV4-2 to TRBJ2-3, with D perhaps TRBD2 (5 bases). Looked up from germline, CDR1 is LGHNA and CDR2 is YNFKEQ. The V gene lost 0 bases and the J gene lost 0 bases, with 16 bases spanning the gap. This CDR3 has 18 residues. CDR3 protein: CASSQDGLAGPSTDTQYF. In DNA form, the CDR3 reads TGTGCCAGCAGCCAAGATGGCCTAGCCGGCCCCAGCACAGATACGCAGTATTTT.